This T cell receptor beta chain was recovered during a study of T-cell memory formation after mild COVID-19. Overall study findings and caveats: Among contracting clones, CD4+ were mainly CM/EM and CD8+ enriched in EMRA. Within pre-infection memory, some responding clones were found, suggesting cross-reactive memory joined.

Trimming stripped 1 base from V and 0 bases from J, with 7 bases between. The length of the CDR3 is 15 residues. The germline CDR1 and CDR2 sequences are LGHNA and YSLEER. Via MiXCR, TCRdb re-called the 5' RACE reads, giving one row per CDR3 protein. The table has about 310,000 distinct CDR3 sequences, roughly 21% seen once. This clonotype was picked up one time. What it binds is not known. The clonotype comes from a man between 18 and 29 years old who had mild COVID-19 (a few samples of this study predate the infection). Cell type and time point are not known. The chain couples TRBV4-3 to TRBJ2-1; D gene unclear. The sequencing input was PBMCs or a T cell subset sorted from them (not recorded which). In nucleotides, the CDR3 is TGCGCCAGCAGCCAAGCCCCGAGCTCCTACAATGAGCAGTTCTTC. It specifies CASSQAPSSYNEQFF.